The sequence of this T cell receptor (beta chain) was determined in a study of regulatory T cells in long-lasting Graves disease. The V and J ends lost 6 bases and 4 bases, in that order; junction bases with no gene match: 14. Germline values: CDR1 MDHEN, CDR2 SYDVKM. This CDR3 is built from 16 residues. General observations from the study: More public clonotypes were shared by persistent patients (around 2,800) than by new patients (around 990). Accuracy may have been reduced by the small sample size. Persistent disease was characterized by preferential usage of TRBV28, TRBJ1-2 and TRBJ2-5.

For TCR beta, libraries came from iRepertoire HTBI primers and Arm-PCR of CDR3 regions. TCRdb re-analysed the multiplex PCR reads in MiXCR, keeping a single row per CDR3 protein. The sample includes a few hundred thousand distinct CDR3 sequences, around 18% of them seen just once. Time point here: newly diagnosed GD, antithyroid drugs for less than 3 months. Generation of the TCR library employed RNA extracted from PBMCs. At least ten counts were recorded for this clonotype. Its antigen is not identified. These same records also appear under a second study, on T cells in Graves' hyperthyroidism and ophthalmopathy. That study adds: A patient was excluded if there was uncontrolled infection, other autoimmune disease, pregnancy or lactation.

The receptor comes from a woman between 25 and 40 years old with Graves disease. The specimen was peripheral blood mononuclear cells (PBMCs), collected at new diagnosis, from a patient treated with antithyroid drugs. This sequence joins TRBV28 and TRBJ1-1, with TRBD1 matching over 7 bases. CDR3: CASRNHGQGEGTEAFF. CDR3 sequence (DNA): TGTGCCAGCAGGAATCACGGCCAGGGGGAAGGCACTGAAGCTTTCTTT.